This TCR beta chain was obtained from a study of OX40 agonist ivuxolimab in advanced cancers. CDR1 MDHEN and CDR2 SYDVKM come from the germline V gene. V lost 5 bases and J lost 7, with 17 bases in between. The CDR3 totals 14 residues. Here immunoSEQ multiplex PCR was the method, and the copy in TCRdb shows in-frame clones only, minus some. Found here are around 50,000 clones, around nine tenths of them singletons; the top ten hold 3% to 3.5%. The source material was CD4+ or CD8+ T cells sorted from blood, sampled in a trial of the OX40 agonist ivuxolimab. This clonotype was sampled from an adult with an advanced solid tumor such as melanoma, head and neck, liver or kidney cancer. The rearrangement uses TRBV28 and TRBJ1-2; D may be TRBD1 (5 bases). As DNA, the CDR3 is TGTGCCAGCAGTCTCAGGGATCGGGGGGGTGGCTACACCTTC. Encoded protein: CASSLRDRGGGYTF.